What follows is one T cell receptor (beta chain) and its context. No antigen is known for it. This CDR3 has 11 amino acids. Germline CDR1 SGHAT, CDR2 FQNNGV. The data stem from a study of OX40 agonist ivuxolimab in advanced cancers. Study-level background: Subjects had a mean age of roughly 60 years, with a range of 23 to 79; less than 90% were male. Three patients, one with hepatocellular carcinoma and two with cutaneous melanoma, responded partially. The study's findings and limits: In a subset of nonresponders, normalized T-cell clonal expansion was also low. Within 6 weeks, CD4+ and CD8+ blood T cells expanded clonally at 0.1 to 3.0 mg/kg.

The assay was immunoSEQ multiplex PCR, and TCRdb's table has in-frame clones only and misses some. This sample carries about 49,000 clones, 60% to 80% of them seen once, and the ten largest clones take over 6.5%. The chain is built from TRBV11-2 and TRBJ2-5; D call uncertain. The closer fit of TRBJ2-7 to the DNA end suggests the J call may be wrong. This specimen consisted of CD4+ or CD8+ T cells sorted from blood, obtained in a trial of the OX40 agonist ivuxolimab. The clonotype was recovered from an adult with an advanced solid tumor such as melanoma, head and neck, liver or kidney cancer. The CDR3 loop reads CASSSAYEQYF. The CDR3 DNA follows: TGTGCCAGCAGTTCCGCCTACGAGCAGTACTTC.